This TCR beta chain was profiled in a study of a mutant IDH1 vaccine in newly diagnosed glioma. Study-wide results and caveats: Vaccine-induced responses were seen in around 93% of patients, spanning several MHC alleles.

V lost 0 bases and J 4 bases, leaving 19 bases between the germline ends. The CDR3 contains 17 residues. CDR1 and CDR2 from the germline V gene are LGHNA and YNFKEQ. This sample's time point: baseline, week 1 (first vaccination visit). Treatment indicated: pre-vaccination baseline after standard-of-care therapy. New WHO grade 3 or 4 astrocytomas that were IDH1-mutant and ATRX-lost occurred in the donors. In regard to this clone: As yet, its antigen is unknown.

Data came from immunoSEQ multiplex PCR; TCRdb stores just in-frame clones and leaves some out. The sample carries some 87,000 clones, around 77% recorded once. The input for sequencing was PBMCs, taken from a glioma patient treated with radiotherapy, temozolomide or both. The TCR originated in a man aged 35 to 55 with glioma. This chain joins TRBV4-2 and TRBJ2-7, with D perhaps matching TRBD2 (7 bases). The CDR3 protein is CASSQEPGGGGMYEQYF. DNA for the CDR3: TGTGCCAGCAGCCAAGAACCCGGGGGCGGGGGTATGTACGAGCAGTACTTC.